This is a list of T cell receptor beta chains from one sample in a study of T cell responses to AZD1222 COVID-19 vaccine. Profiling relied on immunoSEQ multiplex PCR, and the TCRdb table lists in-frame clones only, not all of them. The sample includes about 100,000 clones, around 86% seen only once; the top ten take 5% to 6.5%. The sequencing here drew on peripheral blood, taken on day 0 of AZD1222 vaccination. These receptors came from an adult in good health. Both conserved end residues are part of each CDR3. Fields, in order: clone size, V gene, J gene, D gene, CDR3 length, CDR3 protein, CDR3 DNA. The D gene is left open where the match is weak. A clone size is listed for some rows: how often the clone was seen (once, few, many), or a class if it is expanded.

size: once
V: TRBV11-2
J: TRBJ1-3
D: NA
length: 17
CDR3: CASSSWGRPASGNTIYF
DNA: TGTGCCAGCAGCTCTTGGGGCAGGCCGGCCTCTGGAAACACCATATATTTT

size: once
V: TRBV9
J: TRBJ2-7
D: NA
length: 13
CDR3: CASSLTPDYEQYF
DNA: TGTGCCAGCAGCCTAACCCCCGACTACGAGCAGTACTTC

size: NA
V: TRBV19
J: TRBJ1-5
D: TRBD1
length: 14
CDR3: CASAEQGPNQPQHF
DNA: TGTGCCAGTGCTGAACAGGGGCCCAATCAGCCCCAGCATTTT

size: NA
V: TRBV19
J: TRBJ1-5
D: NA
length: 15
CDR3: CASSRASSGNQPQHF
DNA: TGTGCCAGTAGCCGAGCATCGTCTGGCAATCAGCCCCAGCATTTT

size: NA
V: TRBV4-3
J: TRBJ2-5
D: TRBD1
length: 17
CDR3: CASSPTGMTGGRETQYF
DNA: TGCGCCAGCAGCCCAACCGGGATGACAGGGGGCCGAGAGACCCAGTACTTC

size: NA
V: TRBV4-2
J: TRBJ1-5
D: TRBD1
length: 15
CDR3: CASSQGLDRGQPQHF
DNA: TGTGCCAGCAGCCAAGGCCTAGACAGGGGGCAGCCCCAGCATTTT

size: NA
V: TRBV3-1/TRBV3-2
J: TRBJ1-6
D: TRBD1
length: 14
CDR3: CASSQRDSFSPLHF
DNA: TGTGCCAGCAGCCAACGGGACAGTTTCTCACCCCTCCACTTT

size: NA
V: TRBV27
J: TRBJ1-2
D: NA
length: 12
CDR3: CASSSQGWGYTF
DNA: TGTGCCAGCAGTTCACAGGGTTGGGGCTACACCTTC

size: once
V: TRBV29-1
J: TRBJ2-2
D: NA
length: 13
CDR3: CSVGYGPAGELFF
DNA: TGCAGCGTAGGTTATGGACCGGCCGGGGAGCTGTTTTTT

size: NA
V: TRBV6-2/TRBV6-3
J: TRBJ2-7
D: NA
length: 13
CDR3: CASSYVDGYEQYF
DNA: TGTGCCAGCAGTTACGTGGACGGCTACGAGCAGTACTTC

size: NA
V: TRBV11-3
J: TRBJ2-1
D: NA
length: 14
CDR3: CASSFSGAGNEQFF
DNA: TGTGCCAGCAGCTTTTCTGGTGCAGGCAATGAGCAGTTCTTC

size: NA
V: TRBV29-1
J: TRBJ2-3
D: TRBD2
length: 14
CDR3: CSVEERGTTDTQYF
DNA: TGCAGCGTAGAAGAGCGGGGGACCACAGATACGCAGTATTTT

size: NA
V: TRBV7-2
J: TRBJ2-1
D: NA
length: 14
CDR3: CASNKRDSYNEQFF
DNA: TGTGCCAGCAACAAAAGGGACTCTTACAATGAGCAGTTCTTC

size: NA
V: TRBV12-3/TRBV12-4
J: TRBJ2-7
D: NA
length: 13
CDR3: CATRTGASYEQYF
DNA: TGTGCCACAAGAACGGGGGCGTCCTACGAGCAGTACTTC

size: few
V: TRBV7-9
J: TRBJ2-5
D: NA
length: 13
CDR3: CASEASGQETQYF
DNA: TGTGCCAGCGAGGCAAGTGGACAAGAGACCCAGTACTTC

size: many
V: TRBV27
J: TRBJ2-2
D: TRBD1
length: 15
CDR3: CASSLRGTGSGELFF
DNA: TGTGCCAGCAGTCTCCGGGGGACAGGGTCCGGGGAGCTGTTTTTT

size: NA
V: TRBV7-6
J: TRBJ1-2
D: TRBD1
length: 14
CDR3: CASSLSAQDRFYTF
DNA: TGTGCCAGCAGCTTATCGGCCCAGGACAGGTTTTACACCTTC

size: NA
V: TRBV3-1/TRBV3-2
J: TRBJ1-5
D: NA
length: 14
CDR3: CASSQGPLGQPQHF
DNA: TGTGCCAGCAGCCAAGGCCCGTTGGGGCAGCCCCAGCATTTT

size: NA
V: TRBV9
J: TRBJ2-7
D: TRBD2
length: 14
CDR3: CASSVAGLGVEQYF
DNA: TGTGCCAGCAGCGTAGCGGGACTAGGGGTCGAGCAGTACTTC